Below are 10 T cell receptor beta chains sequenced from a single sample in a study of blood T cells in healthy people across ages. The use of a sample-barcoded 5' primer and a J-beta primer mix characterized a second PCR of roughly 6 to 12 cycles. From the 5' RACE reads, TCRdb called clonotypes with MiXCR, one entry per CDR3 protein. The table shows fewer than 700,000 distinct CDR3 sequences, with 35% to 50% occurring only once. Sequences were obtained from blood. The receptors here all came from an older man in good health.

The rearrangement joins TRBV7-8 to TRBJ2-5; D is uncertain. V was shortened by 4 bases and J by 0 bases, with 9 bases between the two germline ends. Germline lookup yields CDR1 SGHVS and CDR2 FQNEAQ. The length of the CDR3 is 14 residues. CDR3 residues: CASSSSPYQETQYF. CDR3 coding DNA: TGTGCCAGCAGCTCAAGCCCGTACCAAGAGACCCAGTACTTC.

CDR3 loop: CASSLLGVTYEQYF. As DNA, the CDR3 is TGTGCCAGCAGCCTCCTCGGGGTAACCTACGAGCAGTACTTC. V usage is TRBV3-1 and J usage is TRBJ2-7, with a possible D match to TRBD2 (5 bases). Germline assignment: CDR1 LGHDT and CDR2 YNNKEL (reference sequence). This CDR3 region has 14 residues. The V gene lost 4 bases and the J gene lost 2 bases, with 12 bases spanning the gap.

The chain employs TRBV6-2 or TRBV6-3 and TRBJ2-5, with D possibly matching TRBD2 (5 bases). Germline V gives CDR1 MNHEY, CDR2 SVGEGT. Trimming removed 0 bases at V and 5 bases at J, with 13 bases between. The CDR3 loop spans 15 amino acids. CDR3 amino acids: CASSYSSFRGETQYF. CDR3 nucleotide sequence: TGTGCCAGCAGTTACTCGAGCTTCCGCGGGGAGACCCAGTACTTC.

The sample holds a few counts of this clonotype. The CDR3 DNA is TGTGCCAGCAGCTTACAGGACAGCTACTACGAGCAGTACTTC. Translating gives CASSLQDSYYEQYF. The V and J genes are TRBV7-9 and TRBJ2-7; D is perhaps TRBD1 (6 bases). Per the germline V gene, CDR1 is SEHNR and CDR2 is FQNEAQ (reference sequence). V was cut by 2 bases and J by 3 bases, with 11 bases left in between. This CDR3 has 14 amino acids.

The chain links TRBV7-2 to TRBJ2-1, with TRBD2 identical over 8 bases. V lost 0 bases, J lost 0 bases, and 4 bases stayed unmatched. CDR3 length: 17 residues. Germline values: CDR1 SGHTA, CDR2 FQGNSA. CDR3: CASSLASSGHSYNEQFF. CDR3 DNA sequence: TGTGCCAGCAGCTTAGCGTCTAGCGGGCACTCCTACAATGAGCAGTTCTTC. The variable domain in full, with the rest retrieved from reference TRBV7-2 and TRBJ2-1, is GAGVSQSPSNKVTEKGKDVELRCDPISGHTALYWYRQSLGQGLEFLIYFQGNSAPDKSGLPSDRFSAERTGGSVSTLTIQRTQQEDSAVYLCASSLASSGHSYNEQFFGPGTRLTVL.

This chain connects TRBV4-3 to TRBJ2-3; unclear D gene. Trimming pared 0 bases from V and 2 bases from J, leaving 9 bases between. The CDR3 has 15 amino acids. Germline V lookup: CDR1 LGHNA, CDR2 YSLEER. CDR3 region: CASSQDRANTDTQYF. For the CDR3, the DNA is TGCGCCAGCAGCCAAGACCGGGCCAACACAGATACGCAGTATTTT.

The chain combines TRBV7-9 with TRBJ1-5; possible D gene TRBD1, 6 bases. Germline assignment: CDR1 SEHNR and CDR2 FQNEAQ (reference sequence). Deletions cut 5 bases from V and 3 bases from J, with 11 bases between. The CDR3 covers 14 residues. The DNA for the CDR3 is TGTGCCAGCAGCAAGGACAGCTCCAATCAGCCCCAGCATTTT. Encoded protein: CASSKDSSNQPQHF.

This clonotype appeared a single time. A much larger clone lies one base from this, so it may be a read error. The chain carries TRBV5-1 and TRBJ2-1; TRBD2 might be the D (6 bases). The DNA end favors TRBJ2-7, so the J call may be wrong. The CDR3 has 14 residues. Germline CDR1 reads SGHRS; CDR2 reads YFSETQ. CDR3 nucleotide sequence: TGCGCCAGCAGCGTGGGACTCGGTCTTAATGAGCAGTACTTC. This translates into CASSVGLGLNEQYF.

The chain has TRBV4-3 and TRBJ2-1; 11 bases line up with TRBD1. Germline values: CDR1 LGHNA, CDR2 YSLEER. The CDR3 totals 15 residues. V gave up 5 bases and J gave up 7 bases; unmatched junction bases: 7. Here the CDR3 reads CASSSGTGGRNEQFF. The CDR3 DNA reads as TGCGCCAGCAGCAGCGGGACAGGGGGTCGGAATGAGCAGTTCTTC.

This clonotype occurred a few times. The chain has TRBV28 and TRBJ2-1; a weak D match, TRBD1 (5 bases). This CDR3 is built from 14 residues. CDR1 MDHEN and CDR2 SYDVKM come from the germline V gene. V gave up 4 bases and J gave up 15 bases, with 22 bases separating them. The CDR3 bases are TGTGCCAGCAGTTCTGGGGCTAGGGGCCTGAATCGGTTCTTC. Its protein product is CASSSGARGLNRFF.